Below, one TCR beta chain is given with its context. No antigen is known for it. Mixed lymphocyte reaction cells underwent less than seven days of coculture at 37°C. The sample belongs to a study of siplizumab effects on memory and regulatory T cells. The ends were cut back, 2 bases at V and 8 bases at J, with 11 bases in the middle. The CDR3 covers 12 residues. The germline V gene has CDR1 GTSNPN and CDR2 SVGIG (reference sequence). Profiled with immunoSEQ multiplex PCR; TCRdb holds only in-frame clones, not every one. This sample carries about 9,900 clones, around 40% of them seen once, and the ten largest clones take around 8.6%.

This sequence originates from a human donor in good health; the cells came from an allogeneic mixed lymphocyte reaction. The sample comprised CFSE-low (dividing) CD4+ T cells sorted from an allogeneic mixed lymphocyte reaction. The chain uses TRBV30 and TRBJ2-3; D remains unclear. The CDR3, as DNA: TGTGCCTGGAGTATAAGCCAATCTACGCAGTATTTT. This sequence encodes CAWSISQSTQYF.